Listed here is a single T cell receptor beta chain. The protocol was immunoSEQ multiplex PCR, while the TCRdb copy is restricted to in-frame clones and leaves out a portion. The sample has some 84,000 clones; more than 75% are singletons. The data stem from a study of cytomegalovirus exposure and HLA in healthy donors. The CDR3 runs to 13 residues. V lost 9 bases and J lost 8; bases outside the gene matches: 7. Germline lookup yields CDR1 MNHEY and CDR2 SVGAGI. This sequence originates from a man younger than 40 in good health and CMV-seronegative. Sequenced input: PBMCs. V gene TRBV6-5 combines with J gene TRBJ2-1, with 10 bases lining up with TRBD1. The CDR3 nucleotides are TGTGCCAGTAGACAGGGGGCTGTGTATGAGCAGTTCTTC. Residues: CASRQGAVYEQFF.